The 26 T cell receptor beta chains in this list originate from one sample, sequenced in a study of brain T cells in children with intractable seizures (dated by TCRdb to 2020 to 2022). Read against the paper, the sample's time point label means: blood from clinic visit 5 months post-surgery; TSC patient then seizure free. Library preparation was by the immunoSEQ multiplex PCR assay. TCRdb holds this immuneACCESS table with in-frame rearrangements only. Some clones are missing; in checked studies, unresolved V genes explain under half, and the rest has no known cause. For this sample there are 340,000 or so clones; about 93% appear just once. The ten largest clones take up 5.7% of the sample. The sequencing here drew on peripheral blood, taken roughly 5 months after surgery. Every receptor here comes from a boy in the first two years of life with tuberous sclerosis and intractable seizures.

The chain couples TRBV7-9 to TRBJ2-7, with 7 bases that match TRBD1. Germline V gene sequence: CDR1 SEHNR, CDR2 FQNEAQ (reference sequence). The CDR3 covers 14 residues. The J segment lost 5 bases and the V segment lost 5 bases, leaving 9 bases of the junction unmatched. CDR3 region: CASSLGQSIDEQYF. In DNA form, the CDR3 reads TGTGCCAGCAGCCTGGGACAGTCCATCGACGAGCAGTACTTC.

The chain uses TRBV7-3 and TRBJ2-3, with D maybe TRBD2 (6 bases). Looked up from germline, CDR1 is SGHTA and CDR2 is FQGTGA. V was pared by 2 bases and J by 0 bases, with 9 bases between. The CDR3 consists of 15 residues. The CDR3 nucleotides are TGTGCCAGCAGCTTAGCGGGGTTGAGCACAGATACGCAGTATTTT. Its translation: CASSLAGLSTDTQYF.

This rearrangement joins TRBV18 to TRBJ2-5; D possibly corresponds to TRBD2 (5 bases). This CDR3 is built from 15 residues. The V end was cut by 3 bases, the J end by 7 bases, with 18 bases between. Germline loops: CDR1 KGHSH, CDR2 LQKENI. CDR3 residues: CASSPPVPGLWTQYF. CDR3 coding DNA: TGTGCCAGCTCACCGCCCGTTCCGGGGTTGTGGACCCAGTACTTC.

CDR3 loop: CASSVDGEGTEAFF. Here the CDR3 DNA reads TGTGCCAGCAGCGTAGATGGGGAGGGGACTGAAGCTTTCTTT. This chain connects TRBV9 to TRBJ1-1, with D possibly TRBD1 on 5 matching bases. The CDR3 loop spans 14 amino acids. Trimming pared 0 bases from V and 5 bases from J, leaving 11 bases between. Germline V lookup: CDR1 SGDLS, CDR2 YYNGEE.

The J gene is TRBJ2-7, the V gene TRBV2, with TRBD2 matching over 12 bases. This CDR3 is built from 14 residues. Germline trimming cut 6 bases from V and 7 bases from J; bases unmatched to any gene: 7. The germline CDR1 and CDR2 sequences are SNHLY and FYNNEI. The CDR3 coding sequence is TGTGCCAGCAGCGCTAGACTAGCGGGAGTGGAGCAGTACTTC. Encoded protein: CASSARLAGVEQYF.

The chain links TRBV15 to TRBJ2-1, with D possibly matching TRBD1 (6 bases). Germline-derived CDR1 and CDR2 are LNHNV and YYDKDF (reference sequence). This CDR3 has 18 residues. V shed 0 bases and J shed 4 bases, with 19 bases lying between them. CDR3 coding DNA: TGTGCCACCAGCAGAGAAGTGGGGACATCCTCTCCGTACAATGAGCAGTTCTTC. The encoded protein is CATSREVGTSSPYNEQFF.

This clone was seen just once. V gene TRBV14 combines with J gene TRBJ2-7; the D is unclear. The germline CDR1 and CDR2 sequences are SGHDN and FVKESK. The CDR3 totals 14 residues. Deletions cut 4 bases from V and 1 base from J, with 11 bases between. CDR3 bases: TGTGCCAGCAGCCTCCTTCCGAATTCCTACGAGCAGTACTTC. This translates into CASSLLPNSYEQYF.

This chain joins TRBV5-1 and TRBJ1-3; D possibly corresponds to TRBD1 (5 bases). V was cut by 1 base and J by 8 bases, with 13 bases left in between. This CDR3 spans 14 amino acids. In germline, CDR1 is SGHRS, CDR2 YFSETQ. The CDR3 DNA reads TGCGCCAGCAGCTTGCCCAACAGGCCGGACACCATATATTTT. This gives the protein CASSLPNRPDTIYF.

The chain carries TRBV4-1 and TRBJ2-1; D remains ambiguous. The V end was cut by 3 bases, the J end by 0 bases, with 9 bases between. The germline V gene encodes CDR1 MGHRA and CDR2 YSYEKL. The length of the CDR3 is 15 residues. The CDR3 reads CASSQVGRSYNEQFF. CDR3 nucleotides: TGCGCCAGCAGCCAGGTCGGGCGCTCCTACAATGAGCAGTTCTTC.

The chain is built from TRBV11-3 and TRBJ2-5, with TRBD2 as a possible D gene (7 bases). CDR1 is SGHNT, CDR2 YENEEA, per germline. V was clipped by 5 bases and J by 6 bases, with 13 bases between them. This CDR3 has 13 residues. The CDR3 region has the DNA TGTGCCAGCAGCGGGGGGGCCGGGAAGACCCAGTACTTC. Translated, it gives CASSGGAGKTQYF.

This chain connects TRBV21-1 to TRBJ2-7; the D call in the table, TRBD1, was not verified against the DNA. TRBV21-1 is a pseudogene segment. The CDR3 is 14 amino acids. The CDR3 DNA reads TGTGCCAGCAGGAAACGGGACAGGGGTCTCGAGCAGTACTTC. Translation gives CASRKRDRGLEQYF.

This CDR3 is CASSKDRGRDTEAFF. The CDR3 DNA reads TGTGCCAGCAGCAAGGACAGGGGAAGGGACACTGAAGCTTTCTTT. This chain connects TRBV7-2 to TRBJ1-1; TRBD1 matches at 9 bases. This CDR3 region has 15 residues. V shed 5 bases, J shed 3 bases, and the junction held 7 bases outside the gene matches. CDR1 and CDR2 from the germline V gene are SGHTA and FQGNSA.

The J gene is TRBJ2-1, the V gene TRBV19; the D gene could be TRBD1 or TRBD2 (7 bases each). This CDR3 comprises 17 residues. V lost 3 bases, J lost 4 bases, and 19 bases lay in between. CDR1 LNHDA and CDR2 SQIVND come from the germline V gene (reference sequence). CDR3 amino acids: CASSMAGGAGYYNEQFF. The CDR3 nucleotides are TGTGCCAGTAGTATGGCAGGGGGGGCAGGGTATTACAATGAGCAGTTCTTC.

This chain uses TRBV18 with TRBJ2-3; the D is unclear. The V gene lost 2 bases and the J gene lost 2 bases, with 14 bases spanning the gap. The CDR3 covers 16 residues. The germline CDR1 and CDR2 sequences are KGHSH and LQKENI. CDR3 loop: CASSPIGGPPTDTQYF. As DNA, the CDR3 is TGTGCCAGCTCACCAATTGGTGGACCACCCACAGATACGCAGTATTTT.

The chain has TRBV3-1 (or the pseudogene TRBV3-2) and TRBJ1-2, with a weak D call TRBD1 (6 bases). Trimming removed 8 bases from V and 2 bases from J, with 15 bases in between. The V gene's germline CDR1 is LGHDT and CDR2 YNNKEL (reference sequence). This CDR3 comprises 14 residues. This CDR3 reads CASANTGMNYGYTF. The CDR3 DNA sequence: TGTGCCAGCGCCAACACAGGGATGAACTATGGCTACACCTTC.

V gene TRBV10-1 combines with J gene TRBJ2-5; 16 bases are shared with TRBD2. The germline gives CDR1 WNHNN, CDR2 SYGVQD (reference sequence). V lost 6 bases, J lost 4 bases, and 11 bases stayed unmatched. CDR3 size: 18 residues. This CDR3 is CASSPGTSGRAGGETQYF. Written as DNA, the CDR3 is TGCGCCAGCAGCCCCGGGACTAGCGGGAGGGCCGGGGGAGAGACCCAGTACTTC.

This chain uses TRBV6-4 with TRBJ1-1; 9 nucleotides align to TRBD1. Germline lookup yields CDR1 MRHNA and CDR2 SNTAGT. The CDR3 is 16 residues long. Trimming at V came to 2 bases and at J to 1 base, leaving 5 bases not matched to a gene. The CDR3 DNA is TGTGCCAGCAGTGACACTTACAGGGGGCAGAACACTGAAGCTTTCTTT. Translation gives CASSDTYRGQNTEAFF.

The rearrangement links TRBV27 to TRBJ1-1; 7 bases match TRBD1. J was trimmed by 0 bases and V by 7 bases; bases with no gene match: 5. The CDR3 sequence is 14 residues long. Germline-derived CDR1 and CDR2 are MNHEY and SMNVEV (reference sequence). The CDR3 DNA follows: TGTGCCAGCAACAGGGGAAATGTGAACACTGAAGCTTTCTTT. This gives the protein CASNRGNVNTEAFF.

The rearrangement joins TRBV11-1 to TRBJ2-1; 11 bases align to TRBD2. Germline V lookup: CDR1 SGHAT, CDR2 FQDESV (reference sequence). Trimming took 5 bases from V and 8 from J; bases not matched to a gene: 8. CDR3 length: 15 residues. The DNA of the CDR3 is TGTGCCAGCAGCCAGACTAGCGGGACTATCTATGAGCAGTTCTTC. Translating gives CASSQTSGTIYEQFF.

With respect to this clone: In the same sample, other DNA sequences code for this CDR3. This sequence joins TRBV9 and TRBJ2-3, with 12 bases fitting TRBD2. Germline CDR1 is SGDLS and CDR2 is YYNGEE. There are 16 residues in the CDR3. Trimming took 3 bases from V and 0 from J; bases not matched to a gene: 2. CDR3 sequence reads: CASSAGLAGSTDTQYF. CDR3 nucleotide sequence: TGTGCCAGCAGCGCCGGACTAGCGGGGAGCACAGATACGCAGTATTTT.

This clone was recorded a few times. The J gene is TRBJ2-7, the V gene TRBV3-1 (or the pseudogene TRBV3-2); no clear D. Trimming took 1 base from V and 0 from J, leaving 10 bases between them. The CDR3 extends over 15 amino acids. Germline CDR1 and CDR2: LGHDT and YNNKEL (reference sequence). The CDR3 reads CASSQALGSSYEQYF. In DNA, the CDR3 is TGTGCCAGCAGCCAAGCTTTGGGCAGCTCCTACGAGCAGTACTTC.

V usage is TRBV28 and J usage is TRBJ1-1; D unresolved. The CDR3 loop spans 16 amino acids. The germline gives CDR1 MDHEN, CDR2 SYDVKM. Trimming took 6 bases from V and 1 from J, leaving 18 bases between them. The CDR3 DNA sequence: TGTGCCAGCAGGACCCCAGGAGAATTGACGAACACTGAAGCTTTCTTT. Translating it yields CASRTPGELTNTEAFF.

The V gene is TRBV5-6, the J gene TRBJ2-7; D may be TRBD1 (6 bases). Trimming pared 0 bases from V and 0 bases from J, leaving 10 bases between. Germline V gene lookup returns CDR1 SGHDT and CDR2 YYEEEE. CDR3 length: 15 residues. The CDR3 bases are TGTGCCAGCAGCTTGGCAGGGGTGAGCTCCTACGAGCAGTACTTC. This gives the protein CASSLAGVSSYEQYF.

The rearrangement uses TRBV27 and TRBJ2-7; D is uncertain. Germline V gives CDR1 MNHEY, CDR2 SMNVEV (reference sequence). The V end lost 5 bases, the J end lost 1 base, and 9 bases lay between the germline ends. The CDR3 is 13 amino acids. The CDR3 bases are TGTGCCAGCAGTCCTCAAGGTTCCTACGAGCAGTACTTC. Residues: CASSPQGSYEQYF.

This rearrangement joins TRBV5-6 to TRBJ1-1; D is ambiguous. The CDR3 is made up of 12 amino acids. CDR1 and CDR2 (germline): SGHDT, YYEEEE. Deletions cut 2 bases from V and 6 bases from J, with 8 bases between. The CDR3 DNA sequence: TGTGCCAGCAGCTTAGGGAGTCCTGAAGCTTTCTTT. Amino acid sequence: CASSLGSPEAFF.

This clone was seen a single time. The chain joins TRBV5-6 to TRBJ2-6; the D gene could be TRBD1 or TRBD2 (6 bases each). Per the germline V gene, CDR1 is SGHDT and CDR2 is YYEEEE. The V and J ends lost 2 bases and 0 bases respectively, with 9 bases between them. This CDR3 is 16 amino acids long. In nucleotides, the CDR3 is TGTGCCAGCAGCTTTGGAGGGGGCTCTGGGGCCAACGTCCTGACTTTC. This translates into CASSFGGGSGANVLTF. The entire variable domain, with the rest obtained from reference TRBV5-6 and TRBJ2-6, is as follows: DAGVTQSPTHLIKTRGQQVTLRCSPKSGHDTVSWYQQALGQGPQFIFQYYEEEERQRGNFPDRFSGHQFPNYSSELNVNALLLGDSALYLCASSFGGGSGANVLTFGAGSRLTVL.